The source of this TCR beta chain is a study of cytomegalovirus exposure and HLA in healthy donors. Regarding the study as a whole: Available immune exposure information was restricted to CMV serostatus only. In an earlier analysis, most TCR beta V segments were productive about 90% or about 30% of the time. In vitro work confirmed that three CMV-associated chains recognize CMV antigens.

A word on this clone: The antigen remains undetermined.

The PCR ran on 60 Vbeta and 13 Jbeta primers. The repertoire was sequenced with immunoSEQ multiplex PCR; TCRdb's copy has only in-frame clones and lacks some. This table has 200,000 or so clones, roughly 80% appearing once. Germline V gene data show CDR1 as MNHEY and CDR2 as SMNVEV (reference sequence). V lost 4 bases and J 8 bases, leaving 21 bases between the germline ends. The CDR3 has 16 amino acids. This receptor was taken from a woman under 30 in good health and CMV-seronegative. The J gene is TRBJ1-5, the V gene TRBV27; D uncertain. The source material was PBMCs. The CDR3: CASSSSVGIRVEPQHF. The CDR3 bases are TGTGCCAGCAGTTCATCCGTCGGAATTCGGGTGGAGCCCCAGCATTTT.